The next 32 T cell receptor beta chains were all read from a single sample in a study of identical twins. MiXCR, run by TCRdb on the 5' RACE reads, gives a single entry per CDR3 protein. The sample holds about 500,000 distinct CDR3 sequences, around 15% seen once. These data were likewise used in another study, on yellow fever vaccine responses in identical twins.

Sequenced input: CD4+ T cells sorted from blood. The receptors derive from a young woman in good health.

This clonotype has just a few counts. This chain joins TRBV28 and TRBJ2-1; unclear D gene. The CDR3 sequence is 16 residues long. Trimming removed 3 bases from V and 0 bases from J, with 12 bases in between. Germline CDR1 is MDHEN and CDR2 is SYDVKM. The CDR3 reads CASSFEAKGSYNEQFF. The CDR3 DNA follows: TGTGCCAGCAGTTTTGAAGCTAAGGGCTCCTACAATGAGCAGTTCTTC.

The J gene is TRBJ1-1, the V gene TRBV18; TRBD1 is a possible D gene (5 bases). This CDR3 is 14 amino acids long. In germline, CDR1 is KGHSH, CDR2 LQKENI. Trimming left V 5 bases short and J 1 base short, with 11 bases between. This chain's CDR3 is CASSSQGENTEAFF. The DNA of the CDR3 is TGTGCCAGCTCATCTCAGGGTGAGAACACTGAAGCTTTCTTT.

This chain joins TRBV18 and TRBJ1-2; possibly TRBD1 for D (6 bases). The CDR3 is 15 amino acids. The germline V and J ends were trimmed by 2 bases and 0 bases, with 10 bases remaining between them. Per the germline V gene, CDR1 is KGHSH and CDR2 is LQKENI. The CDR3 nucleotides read TGTGCCAGCTCACCAACTCGGACAGCTAACTATGGCTACACCTTC. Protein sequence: CASSPTRTANYGYTF.

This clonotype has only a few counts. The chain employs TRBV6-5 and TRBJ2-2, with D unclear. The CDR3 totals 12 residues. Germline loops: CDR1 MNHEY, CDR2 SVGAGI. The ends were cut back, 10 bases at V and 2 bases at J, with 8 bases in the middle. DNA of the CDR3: TGTGCCACGTGGACCAACACCGGGGAGCTGTTTTTT. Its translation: CATWTNTGELFF.

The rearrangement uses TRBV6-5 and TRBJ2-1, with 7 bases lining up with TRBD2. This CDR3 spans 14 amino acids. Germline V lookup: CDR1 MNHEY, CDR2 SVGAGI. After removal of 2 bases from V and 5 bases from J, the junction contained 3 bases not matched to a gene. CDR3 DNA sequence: TGTGCCAGCAGTTACGGGACTATAAACAATGAGCAGTTCTTC. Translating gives CASSYGTINNEQFF.

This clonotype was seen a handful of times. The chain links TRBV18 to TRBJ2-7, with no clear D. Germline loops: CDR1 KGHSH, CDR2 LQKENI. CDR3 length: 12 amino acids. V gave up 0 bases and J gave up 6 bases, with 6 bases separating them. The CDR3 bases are TGTGCCAGCTCACCACCGGGTTCCGAGCAGTACTTC. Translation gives CASSPPGSEQYF.

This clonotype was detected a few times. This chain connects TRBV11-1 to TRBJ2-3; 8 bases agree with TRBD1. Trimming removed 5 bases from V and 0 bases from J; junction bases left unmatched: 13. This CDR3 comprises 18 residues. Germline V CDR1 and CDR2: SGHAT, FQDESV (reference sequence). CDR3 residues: CASSGGTGTIPSTDTQYF. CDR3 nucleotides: TGTGCCAGCAGCGGAGGGACAGGCACAATACCTAGCACAGATACGCAGTATTTT.

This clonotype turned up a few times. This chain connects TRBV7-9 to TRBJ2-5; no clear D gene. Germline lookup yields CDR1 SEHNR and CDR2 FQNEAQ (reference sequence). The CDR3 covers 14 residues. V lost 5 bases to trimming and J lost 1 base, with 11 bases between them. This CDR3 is CASSTVASQETQYF. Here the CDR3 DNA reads TGTGCCAGCAGCACAGTGGCAAGCCAAGAGACCCAGTACTTC. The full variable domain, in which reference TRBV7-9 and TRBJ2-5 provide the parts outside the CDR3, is DTGVSQNPRHKITKRGQNVTFRCDPISEHNRLYWYRQTLGQGPEFLTYFQNEAQLEKSRLLSDRFSAERPKGSFSTLEIQRTEQGDSAMYLCASSTVASQETQYFGPGTRLLVL.

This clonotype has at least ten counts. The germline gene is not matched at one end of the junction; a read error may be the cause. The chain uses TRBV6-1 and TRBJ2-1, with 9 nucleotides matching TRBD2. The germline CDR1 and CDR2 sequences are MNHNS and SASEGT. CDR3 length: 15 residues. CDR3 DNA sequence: TGTGCCAGCAGCGAAGCGGGGGGCCCCTACAATGAGCAGTTCTTC. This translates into CASSEAGGPYNEQFF.

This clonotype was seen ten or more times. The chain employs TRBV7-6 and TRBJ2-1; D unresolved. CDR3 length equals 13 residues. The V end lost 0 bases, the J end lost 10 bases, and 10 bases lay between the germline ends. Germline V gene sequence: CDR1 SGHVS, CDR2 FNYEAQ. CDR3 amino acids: CASSLAAVSEQFF. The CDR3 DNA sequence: TGTGCCAGCAGCTTAGCGGCGGTCTCGGAGCAGTTCTTC.

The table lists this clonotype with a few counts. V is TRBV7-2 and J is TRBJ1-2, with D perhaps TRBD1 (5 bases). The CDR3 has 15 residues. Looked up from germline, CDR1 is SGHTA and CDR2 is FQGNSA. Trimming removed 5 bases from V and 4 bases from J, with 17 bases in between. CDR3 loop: CASSLWETGTYGYTF. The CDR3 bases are TGTGCCAGCAGCCTTTGGGAGACCGGGACCTATGGCTACACCTTC.

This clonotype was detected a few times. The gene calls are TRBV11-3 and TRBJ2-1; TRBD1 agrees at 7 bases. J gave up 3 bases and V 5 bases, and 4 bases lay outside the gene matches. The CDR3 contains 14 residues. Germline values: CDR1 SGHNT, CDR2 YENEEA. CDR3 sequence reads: CASSRQGLYNEQFF. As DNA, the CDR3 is TGTGCCAGCAGCCGACAGGGTCTCTACAATGAGCAGTTCTTC.

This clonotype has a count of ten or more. CDR3 DNA: TGTGCCAGCAGCCAAGGCGAGCAGTTCTTC. Translation: CASSQGEQFF. The rearrangement uses TRBV3-1 and TRBJ2-1; no clear D gene. The V gene's germline CDR1 is LGHDT and CDR2 YNNKEL (reference sequence). The V gene lost 1 base and the J gene lost 10 bases, with 2 bases spanning the gap. The CDR3 runs 10 residues.

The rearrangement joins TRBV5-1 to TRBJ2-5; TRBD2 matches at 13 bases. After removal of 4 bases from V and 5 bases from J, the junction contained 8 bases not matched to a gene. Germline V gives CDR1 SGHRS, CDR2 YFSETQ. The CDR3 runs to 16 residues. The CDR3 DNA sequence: TGCGCCAGCAGCGGAGGACTAGCGGGAGTTATGGAGACCCAGTACTTC. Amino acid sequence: CASSGGLAGVMETQYF.

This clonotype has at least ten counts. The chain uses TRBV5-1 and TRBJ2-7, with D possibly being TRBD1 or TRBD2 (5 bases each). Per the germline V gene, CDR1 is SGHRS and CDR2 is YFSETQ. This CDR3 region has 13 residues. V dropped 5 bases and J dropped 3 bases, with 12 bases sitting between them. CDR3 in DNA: TGCGCCAGCAGGTCCGGGACGGACTACGAGCAGTACTTC. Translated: CASRSGTDYEQYF.

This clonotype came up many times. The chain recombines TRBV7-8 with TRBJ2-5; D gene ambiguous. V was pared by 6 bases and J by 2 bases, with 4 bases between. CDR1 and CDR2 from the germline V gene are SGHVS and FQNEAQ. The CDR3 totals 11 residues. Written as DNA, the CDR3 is TGTGCCAGCAGGGTTCAAGAGACCCAGTACTTC. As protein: CASRVQETQYF.

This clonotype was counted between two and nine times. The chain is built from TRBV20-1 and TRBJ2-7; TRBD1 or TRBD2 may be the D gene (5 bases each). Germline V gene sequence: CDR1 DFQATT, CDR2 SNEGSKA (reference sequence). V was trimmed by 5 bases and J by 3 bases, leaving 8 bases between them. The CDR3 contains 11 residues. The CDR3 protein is CSAGGIYEQYF. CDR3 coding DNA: TGCAGTGCTGGGGGAATCTACGAGCAGTACTTC.

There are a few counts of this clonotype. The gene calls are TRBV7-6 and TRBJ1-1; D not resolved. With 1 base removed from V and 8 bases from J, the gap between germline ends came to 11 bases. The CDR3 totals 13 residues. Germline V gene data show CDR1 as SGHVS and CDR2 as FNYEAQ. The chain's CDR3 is CASSLGGNSEAFF. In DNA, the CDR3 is TGTGCCAGCAGCTTAGGAGGAAACAGCGAAGCTTTCTTT.

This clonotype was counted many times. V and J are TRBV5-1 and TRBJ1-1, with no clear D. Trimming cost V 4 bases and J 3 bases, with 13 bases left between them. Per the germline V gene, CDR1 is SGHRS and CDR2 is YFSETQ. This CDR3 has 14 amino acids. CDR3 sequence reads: CASSLGGSDTEAFF. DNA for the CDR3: TGCGCCAGCAGCCTTGGCGGCAGTGACACTGAAGCTTTCTTT.

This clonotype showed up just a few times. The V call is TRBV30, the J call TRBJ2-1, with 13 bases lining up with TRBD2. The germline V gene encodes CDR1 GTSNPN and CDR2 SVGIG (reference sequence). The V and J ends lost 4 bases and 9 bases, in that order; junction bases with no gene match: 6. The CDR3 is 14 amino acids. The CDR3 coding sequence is TGTGCCTGGATTGGACTAGCGGGGGTGGGTGAGCAGTTCTTC. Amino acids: CAWIGLAGVGEQFF.

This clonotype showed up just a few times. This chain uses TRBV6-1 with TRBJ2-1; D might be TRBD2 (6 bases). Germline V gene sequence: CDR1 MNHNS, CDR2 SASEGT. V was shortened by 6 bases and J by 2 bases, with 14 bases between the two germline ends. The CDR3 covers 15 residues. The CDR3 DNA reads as TGTGCCAGCAGCCCCATTGGCGGGACCTACAATGAGCAGTTCTTC. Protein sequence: CASSPIGGTYNEQFF.

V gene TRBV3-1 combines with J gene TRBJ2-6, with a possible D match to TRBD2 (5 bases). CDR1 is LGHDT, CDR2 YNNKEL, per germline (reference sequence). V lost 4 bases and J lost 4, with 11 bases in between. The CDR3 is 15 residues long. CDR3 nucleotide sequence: TGTGCCAGCAGCCCCCTTTTAGCGGGGGCCAACGTCCTGACTTTC. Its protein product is CASSPLLAGANVLTF.

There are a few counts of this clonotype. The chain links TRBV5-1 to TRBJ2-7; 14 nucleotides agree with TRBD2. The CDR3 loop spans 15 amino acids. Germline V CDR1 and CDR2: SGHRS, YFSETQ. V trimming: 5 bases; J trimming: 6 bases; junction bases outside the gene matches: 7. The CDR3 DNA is TGCGCCAGCAGGACCTCCGGGACTAGCGGGAGCGAGCAGTACTTC. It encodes CASRTSGTSGSEQYF.

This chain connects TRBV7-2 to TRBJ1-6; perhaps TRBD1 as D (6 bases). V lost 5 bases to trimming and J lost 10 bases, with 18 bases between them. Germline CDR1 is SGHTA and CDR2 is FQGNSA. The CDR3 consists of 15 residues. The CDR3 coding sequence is TGTGCCAGCAGCCCGGAGGGCCAGGGGATCTCACCCCTCCACTTT. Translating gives CASSPEGQGISPLHF.

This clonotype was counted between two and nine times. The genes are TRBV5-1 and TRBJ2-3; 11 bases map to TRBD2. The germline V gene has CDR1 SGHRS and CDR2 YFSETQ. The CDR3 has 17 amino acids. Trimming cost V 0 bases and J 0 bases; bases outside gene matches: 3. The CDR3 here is CASSLALAGGSTDTQYF. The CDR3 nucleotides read TGCGCCAGCAGCTTGGCCCTAGCGGGAGGAAGCACAGATACGCAGTATTTT.

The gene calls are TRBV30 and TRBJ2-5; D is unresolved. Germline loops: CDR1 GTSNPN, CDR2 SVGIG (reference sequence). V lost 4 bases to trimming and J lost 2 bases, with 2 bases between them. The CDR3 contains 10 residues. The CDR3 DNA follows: TGTGCCTGGATGCAAGAGACCCAGTACTTC. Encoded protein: CAWMQETQYF.

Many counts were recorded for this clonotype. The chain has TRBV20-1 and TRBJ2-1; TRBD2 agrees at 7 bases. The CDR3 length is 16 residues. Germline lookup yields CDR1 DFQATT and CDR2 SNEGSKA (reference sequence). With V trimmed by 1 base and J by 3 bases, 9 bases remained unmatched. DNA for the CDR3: TGCAGTGCTAGAGGCGCCGCTAGCGGAAACTACAATGAGCAGTTCTTC. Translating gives CSARGAASGNYNEQFF.

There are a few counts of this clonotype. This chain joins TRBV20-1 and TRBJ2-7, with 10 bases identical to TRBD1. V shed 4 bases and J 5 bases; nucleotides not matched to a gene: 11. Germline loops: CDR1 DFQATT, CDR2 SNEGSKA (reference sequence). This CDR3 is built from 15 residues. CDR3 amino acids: CSATPADRGGNEQYF. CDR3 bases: TGCAGTGCTACCCCCGCGGACAGGGGGGGTAACGAGCAGTACTTC.

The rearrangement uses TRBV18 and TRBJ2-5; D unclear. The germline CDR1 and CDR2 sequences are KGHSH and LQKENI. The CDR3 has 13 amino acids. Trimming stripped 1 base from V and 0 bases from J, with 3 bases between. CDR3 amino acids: CASSPRHQETQYF. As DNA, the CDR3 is TGTGCCAGCTCACCACGCCACCAAGAGACCCAGTACTTC.

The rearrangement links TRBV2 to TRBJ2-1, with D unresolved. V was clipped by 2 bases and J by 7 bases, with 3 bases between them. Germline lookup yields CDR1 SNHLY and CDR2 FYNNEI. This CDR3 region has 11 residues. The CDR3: CASSETNEQFF. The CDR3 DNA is TGTGCCAGCAGTGAAACGAATGAGCAGTTCTTC.

CDR3 sequence reads: CSVRWGSPDYEQYF. The CDR3 nucleotides are TGCAGCGTGCGGTGGGGGTCTCCGGACTACGAGCAGTACTTC. The gene calls are TRBV29-1 and TRBJ2-7; D assignment may be TRBD1 or TRBD2 (5 bases each). Trimming took off 6 bases at V and 3 bases at J, with 18 bases between the two ends. Germline CDR1 is SQVTM and CDR2 is ANQGSEA. This CDR3 region has 14 residues.

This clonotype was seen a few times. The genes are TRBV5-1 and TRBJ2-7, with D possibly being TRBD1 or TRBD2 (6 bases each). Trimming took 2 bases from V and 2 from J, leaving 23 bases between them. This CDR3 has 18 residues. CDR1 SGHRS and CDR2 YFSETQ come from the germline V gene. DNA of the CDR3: TGCGCCAGCAGCTTAAGCCCCGTTCTCCGGGGGCAGACCTACGAGCAGTACTTC. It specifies CASSLSPVLRGQTYEQYF.